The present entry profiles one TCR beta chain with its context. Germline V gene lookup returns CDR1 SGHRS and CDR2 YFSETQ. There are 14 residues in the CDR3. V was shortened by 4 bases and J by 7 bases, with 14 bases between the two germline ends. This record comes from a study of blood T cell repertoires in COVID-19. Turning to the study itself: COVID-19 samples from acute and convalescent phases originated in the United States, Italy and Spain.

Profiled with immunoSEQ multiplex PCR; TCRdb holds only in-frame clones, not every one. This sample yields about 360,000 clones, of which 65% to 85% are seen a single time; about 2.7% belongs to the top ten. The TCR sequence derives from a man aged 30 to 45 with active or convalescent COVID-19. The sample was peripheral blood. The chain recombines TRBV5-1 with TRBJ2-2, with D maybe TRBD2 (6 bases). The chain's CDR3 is CASSRELEGGELFF. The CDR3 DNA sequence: TGCGCCAGCAGCCGGGAGTTAGAAGGCGGGGAGCTGTTTTTT.